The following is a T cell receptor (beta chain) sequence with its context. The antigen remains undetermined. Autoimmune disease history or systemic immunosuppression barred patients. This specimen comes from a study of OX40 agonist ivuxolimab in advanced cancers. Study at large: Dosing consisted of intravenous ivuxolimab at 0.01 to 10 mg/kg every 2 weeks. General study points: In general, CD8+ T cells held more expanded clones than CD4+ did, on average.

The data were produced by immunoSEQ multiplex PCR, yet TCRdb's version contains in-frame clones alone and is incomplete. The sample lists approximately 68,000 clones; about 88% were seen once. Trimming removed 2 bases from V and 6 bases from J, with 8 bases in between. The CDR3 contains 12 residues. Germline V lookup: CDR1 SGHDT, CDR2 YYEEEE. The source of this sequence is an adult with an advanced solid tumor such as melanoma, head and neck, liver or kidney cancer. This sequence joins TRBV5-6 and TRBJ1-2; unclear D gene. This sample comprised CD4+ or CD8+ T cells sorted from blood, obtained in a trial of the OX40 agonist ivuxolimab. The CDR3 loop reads CASSFLTNGYTF. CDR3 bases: TGTGCCAGCAGCTTCCTAACCAATGGCTACACCTTC.